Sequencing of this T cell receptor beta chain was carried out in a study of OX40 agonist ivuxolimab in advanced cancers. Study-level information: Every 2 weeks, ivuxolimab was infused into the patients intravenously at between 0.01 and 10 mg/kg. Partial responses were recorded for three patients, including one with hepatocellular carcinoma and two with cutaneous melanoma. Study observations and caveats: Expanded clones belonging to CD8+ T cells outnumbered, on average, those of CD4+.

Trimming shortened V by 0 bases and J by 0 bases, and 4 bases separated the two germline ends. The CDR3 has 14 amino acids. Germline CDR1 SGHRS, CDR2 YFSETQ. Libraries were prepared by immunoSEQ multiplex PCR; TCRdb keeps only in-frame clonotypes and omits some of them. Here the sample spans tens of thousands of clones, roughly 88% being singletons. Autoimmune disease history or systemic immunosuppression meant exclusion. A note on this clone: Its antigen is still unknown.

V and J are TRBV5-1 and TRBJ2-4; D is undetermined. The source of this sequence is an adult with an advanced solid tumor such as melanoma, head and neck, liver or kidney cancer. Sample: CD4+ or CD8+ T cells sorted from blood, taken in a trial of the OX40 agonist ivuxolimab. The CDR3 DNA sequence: TGCGCCAGCAGCTTGGAACTAGCCAAAAACATTCAGTACTTC. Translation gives CASSLELAKNIQYF.